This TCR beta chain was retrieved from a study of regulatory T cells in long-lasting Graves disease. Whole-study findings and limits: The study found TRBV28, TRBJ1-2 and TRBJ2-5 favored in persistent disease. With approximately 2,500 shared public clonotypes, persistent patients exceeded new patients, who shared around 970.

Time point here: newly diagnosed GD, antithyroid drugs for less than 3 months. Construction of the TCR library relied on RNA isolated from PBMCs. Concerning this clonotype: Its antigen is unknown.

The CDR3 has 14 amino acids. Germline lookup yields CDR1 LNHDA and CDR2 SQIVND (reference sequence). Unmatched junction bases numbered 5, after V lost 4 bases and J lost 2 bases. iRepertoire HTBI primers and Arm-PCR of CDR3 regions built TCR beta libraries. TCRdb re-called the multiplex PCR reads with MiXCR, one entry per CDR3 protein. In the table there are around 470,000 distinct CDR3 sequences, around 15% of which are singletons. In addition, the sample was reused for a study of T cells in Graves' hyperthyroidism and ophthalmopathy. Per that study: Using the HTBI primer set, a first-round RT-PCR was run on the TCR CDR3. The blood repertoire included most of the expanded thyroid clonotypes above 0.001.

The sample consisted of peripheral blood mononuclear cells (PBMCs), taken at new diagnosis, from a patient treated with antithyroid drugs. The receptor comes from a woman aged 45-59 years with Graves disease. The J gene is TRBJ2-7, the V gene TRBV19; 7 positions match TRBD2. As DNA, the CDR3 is TGTGCCAGTAGTAAACTAGCGAATACCTACGAGCAGTACTTC. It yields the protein CASSKLANTYEQYF.